One T cell receptor beta chain is described in this entry. Generation of TCR cDNA used 5'RACE template switching (which added a universal primer site and UMIs). TCRdb independently ran MiXCR on the 5' RACE reads; one entry per CDR3 protein. The sample has roughly 94,000 distinct CDR3 sequences, about 8.8% seen once. V was pared by 5 bases and J by 6 bases, with 8 bases of the junction left unmatched. Per germline, CDR1 SQVTM and CDR2 ANQGSEA. The CDR3 runs 13 residues. This entry is derived from a study of T cells after yellow fever vaccination. Study findings and constraints: It was the secondary response that reached its peak faster, day 5 versus 15, but it was weaker. Post-booster reappearance was seen for most primary-vaccination clones (just over 95% CD4, about 90% CD8). The CD4 and CD8 compartments had a small share of their clonotypes in common.

The TCR comes from a man between 18 and 35 years old who received the YFV17D yellow fever vaccine. The sequencing here drew on CD8+ T cells not binding an NS4B(214-222) dextramer, sorted from PBMCs, taken more than 14 days after the first yellow fever vaccination. J is TRBJ1-1 and V is TRBV29-1; 8 bases line up with TRBD1. Here the CDR3 reads CSVFRGRTAEAFF. CDR3 sequence (DNA): TGCAGCGTTTTCAGGGGGCGGACGGCTGAAGCTTTCTTT.